A single sample is the source of the 9 T cell receptor beta chains below, sequenced in a study of control samples from healthy donors and cancer patients. Repertoires were generated with immunoSEQ multiplex PCR, while TCRdb's copy carries only in-frame clones and drops some. Of some 71,000 clones listed, roughly nine tenths are singletons. The sample comprised PBMCs. The receptors come from a man in his sixties with colorectal cancer.

The chain employs TRBV27 and TRBJ2-5; D is unresolved. Germline V lookup: CDR1 MNHEY, CDR2 SMNVEV (reference sequence). V lost 4 bases to trimming and J lost 1 base, with 10 bases between them. There are 14 residues in the CDR3. CDR3 coding DNA: TGTGCCAGCAGTTCTCGGGCCACCCAAGAGACCCAGTACTTC. This sequence encodes CASSSRATQETQYF.

The rearrangement links TRBV19 to TRBJ1-4, with TRBD1 matching over 8 bases. The CDR3 is 14 amino acids. Trimming at V came to 7 bases and at J to 8 bases, leaving 9 bases not matched to a gene. Germline V CDR1 and CDR2: LNHDA, SQIVND (reference sequence). The CDR3 region is CASTRGQGGEKLFF. CDR3 coding DNA: TGTGCCAGTACCCGCGGACAGGGAGGAGAAAAACTGTTTTTT.

CDR3 bases: TGTGCCAGCAGCTTATTAGCGGGGGGGATCAACAATGAGCAGTTCTTC. It is translated as CASSLLAGGINNEQFF. The chain combines TRBV7-2 with TRBJ2-1, with 11 bases lining up with TRBD2. CDR1 and CDR2 (germline): SGHTA, FQGNSA. Trimming cost V 2 bases and J 5 bases; bases outside gene matches: 5. The CDR3 consists of 16 residues. Full variable domain (missing parts from reference TRBV7-2 and TRBJ2-1): GAGVSQSPSNKVTEKGKDVELRCDPISGHTALYWYRQSLGQGLEFLIYFQGNSAPDKSGLPSDRFSAERTGGSVSTLTIQRTQQEDSAVYLCASSLLAGGINNEQFFGPGTRLTVL.

The chain recombines TRBV5-1 with TRBJ2-7, with D perhaps assigned TRBD1 or TRBD2 (7 bases each). Trimming removed 4 bases from V and 5 bases from J, with 13 bases in between. This CDR3 is 13 amino acids long. Germline CDR1 and CDR2: SGHRS and YFSETQ. In DNA, the CDR3 is TGCGCCAGCAGCCGCAGGGGGGGGGACGAGCAGTACTTC. It codes for CASSRRGGDEQYF. The whole variable domain, filled in from reference TRBV5-1 and TRBJ2-7, reads KAGVTQTPRYLIKTRGQQVTLSCSPISGHRSVSWYQQTPGQGLQFLFEYFSETQRNKGNFPGRFSGRQFSNSRSEMNVSTLELGDSALYLCASSRRGGDEQYFGPGTRLTVT.

The rearrangement uses TRBV7-9 and TRBJ1-2; D not resolved. V lost 7 bases to trimming and J lost 7 bases, with 19 bases between them. The CDR3 runs to 14 residues. Germline loops: CDR1 SEHNR, CDR2 FQNEAQ (reference sequence). The CDR3 reads CASKGTSRTVGYTF. CDR3 coding DNA: TGTGCCAGCAAAGGAACATCACGGACGGTTGGCTACACCTTC.

The chain couples TRBV2 to TRBJ1-1, with D maybe TRBD1 (6 bases). Germline loops: CDR1 SNHLY, CDR2 FYNNEI. This CDR3 has 14 amino acids. Trimming stripped 6 bases from V and 6 bases from J, with 17 bases between. Written as DNA, the CDR3 is TGTGCCAGCAGCCCCGGACAGTTTACTCCTGAAGCTTTCTTT. Translation gives CASSPGQFTPEAFF.

The chain links TRBV11-2 to TRBJ2-7, with a tentative D call TRBD1 (7 bases). Trimming took 3 bases from V and 5 from J, leaving 14 bases between them. From germline, CDR1 is SGHAT and CDR2 FQNNGV. CDR3 length: 14 residues. The CDR3 DNA sequence: TGTGCCAGCAGCTTCCACAGGGGAGGAAACGAGCAGTACTTC. Protein product: CASSFHRGGNEQYF.

The CDR3 bases are TGTGCCAGTAGGGCCCAGGACAGGCTGAACACTGAAGCTTTCTTT. Amino acid sequence: CASRAQDRLNTEAFF. The chain has TRBV19 and TRBJ1-1, with 7 bases fitting TRBD1. CDR3 size: 15 residues. Looked up from germline, CDR1 is LNHDA and CDR2 is SQIVND (reference sequence). The V segment lost 6 bases and the J segment 0 bases; nucleotides outside the gene matches: 7.

The genes are TRBV11-2 and TRBJ1-1; 8 bases agree with TRBD1. This CDR3 is built from 15 residues. Germline CDR1 is SGHAT and CDR2 is FQNNGV. J lost 1 base, V lost 5 bases, and 6 bases had no gene match. The chain's CDR3 is CASSPDRGRNTEAFF. As DNA, the CDR3 is TGTGCCAGCAGCCCAGACAGGGGACGGAACACTGAAGCTTTCTTT.